This entry concerns a single TCR beta chain. A much larger clone differs from this one at a single base, so this may be a read error. Each CDR3 protein is one row after TCRdb ran MiXCR on the PCR reads. The sample holds over 90,000 distinct CDR3 sequences, roughly half seen once. The sample originates from a study of CDR3 diversity in severe acne. The sample was blood. The receptor comes from a male donor with acne.

The CDR3 DNA reads TGTGCCAGCAGCCGCGACATAGGTCATGAAAAACTGTTTTTT. This sequence encodes CASSRDIGHEKLFF. The chain carries TRBV7-8 and TRBJ1-4; D is uncertain. Germline values: CDR1 SGHVS, CDR2 FQNEAQ. Trimming removed 5 bases from V and 6 bases from J, with 13 bases in between. The CDR3 is 14 residues long.